Following are 19 T cell receptor beta chains from one sample sequenced in a study of identical twins. TCRdb recomputed calls from the 5' RACE reads with MiXCR, one row per CDR3 protein. The repertoire holds 1.5 million to 2 million distinct CDR3 sequences, with roughly 35% as singletons. Sequenced material: cord blood. These receptors all stem from a newborn girl in good health.

The J gene is TRBJ2-1, the V gene TRBV4-1, with 9 bases lining up with TRBD2. The CDR3 totals 15 residues. Germline CDR1 reads MGHRA; CDR2 reads YSYEKL. Trimming cost V 3 bases and J 8 bases; bases outside gene matches: 8. CDR3 nucleotide sequence: TGCGCCAGCAGCCACCCGGGACTAGCTTTTTATGAGCAGTTCTTC. Protein: CASSHPGLAFYEQFF.

V usage is TRBV20-1 and J usage is TRBJ2-5; TRBD2 aligns across 13 bases. The CDR3 contains 14 residues. V was pared by 6 bases and J by 5 bases, with 6 bases of the junction left unmatched. Germline CDR1 is DFQATT and CDR2 is SNEGSKA (reference sequence). The CDR3 nucleotides are TGCAGTGCGAAACTAGCGGGGGGGCCGGAGACCCAGTACTTC. Its protein product is CSAKLAGGPETQYF.

This clonotype was detected once. This sequence joins TRBV28 and TRBJ1-5; D unresolved. Deletions cut 5 bases from V and 0 bases from J, with 14 bases between. Germline CDR1 MDHEN, CDR2 SYDVKM. The length of the CDR3 is 16 residues. The CDR3 coding sequence is TGTGCCAGCAGTGTCCCAAAAGCTTATAGCAATCAGCCCCAGCATTTT. It is translated as CASSVPKAYSNQPQHF.

Only a few counts were recorded for this clonotype. The chain is built from TRBV20-1 and TRBJ1-2; TRBD1 aligns across 7 bases. Per germline, CDR1 DFQATT and CDR2 SNEGSKA (reference sequence). The CDR3 runs to 16 residues. V shed 2 bases, J shed 5 bases, and the junction held 14 bases outside the gene matches. This CDR3 reads CSARRVGDSLAYGYTF. The CDR3, as DNA: TGCAGTGCTAGAAGGGTAGGGGACAGCCTAGCATATGGCTACACCTTC.

This clonotype has only a few counts. The chain is built from TRBV20-1 and TRBJ2-7; the D is unclear. V was clipped by 5 bases and J by 2 bases, with 7 bases between them. CDR1 DFQATT and CDR2 SNEGSKA come from the germline V gene (reference sequence). This CDR3 is built from 11 residues. The CDR3 spells CSAQTTYEQYF. As DNA, the CDR3 is TGCAGTGCTCAGACAACCTACGAGCAGTACTTC.

At least ten counts were recorded for this clonotype. V is TRBV29-1 and J is TRBJ2-4; 10 bases line up with TRBD1. The CDR3 consists of 13 residues. Germline V gives CDR1 SQVTM, CDR2 ANQGSEA. V lost 3 bases to trimming and J lost 9 bases; unmatched junction nucleotides: 5. The CDR3 reads CSVEAGQGIIQYF. The CDR3 DNA sequence: TGCAGCGTTGAGGCGGGACAGGGGATCATTCAGTACTTC.

The chain employs TRBV20-1 and TRBJ2-1, with 12 nucleotides matching TRBD2. Germline assignment: CDR1 DFQATT and CDR2 SNEGSKA (reference sequence). V dropped 6 bases and J dropped 5; count of bases not matched to a gene: 5. The CDR3 is 14 residues long. CDR3 nucleotides: TGCAGTGCCCAAGGACTAGCGGGAAACAATGAGCAGTTCTTC. It is translated as CSAQGLAGNNEQFF.

Only a few counts were recorded for this clonotype. J is TRBJ1-5 and V is TRBV10-3; D is ambiguous. Germline CDR1 reads ENHRY; CDR2 reads SYGVKD. V lost 3 bases and J lost 7, with 10 bases in between. This CDR3 comprises 13 residues. CDR3 nucleotide sequence: TGTGCCATCAGTGATGACCTTTGGCAGCCCCAGCATTTT. This translates into CAISDDLWQPQHF.

This clonotype appeared a few times. The J gene is TRBJ2-3, the V gene TRBV7-6, with 7 bases aligning to TRBD2. The J segment lost 9 bases and the V segment lost 5 bases, leaving 5 bases of the junction unmatched. Germline lookup yields CDR1 SGHVS and CDR2 FNYEAQ. The CDR3 consists of 12 residues. Here the CDR3 reads CASSLLLATQYF. The DNA for the CDR3 is TGTGCCAGCAGCCTACTACTAGCGACGCAGTATTTT.

The rearrangement links TRBV19 to TRBJ1-1; no definite D call. Germline values: CDR1 LNHDA, CDR2 SQIVND (reference sequence). Trimming took 10 bases from V and 4 from J, leaving 13 bases between them. This CDR3 has 12 residues. In DNA, the CDR3 is TGTGCCACCGTTAGTTGGGGCACTGAAGCTTTCTTT. It specifies CATVSWGTEAFF.

This clonotype came up a few times. The gene calls are TRBV28 and TRBJ2-1, with 10 bases aligning to TRBD2. CDR3 length equals 18 residues. CDR1 is MDHEN, CDR2 SYDVKM, per germline. V was clipped by 2 bases and J by 13 bases; unmatched bases: 20. The CDR3 sequence is CASSLGPGHPNLAGVQFF. The DNA for the CDR3 is TGTGCCAGCAGTTTAGGACCGGGACACCCGAATCTAGCGGGAGTTCAGTTCTTC.

This clonotype was picked up a small number of times. This may be a read error, as it is one base from a much larger clone. This chain joins TRBV9 and TRBJ2-5; no reliable D call. Trimming cost V 0 bases and J 2 bases, with 5 bases left between them. The CDR3 totals 13 residues. The germline V gene encodes CDR1 SGDLS and CDR2 YYNGEE. The chain's CDR3 is CASSVDWQETQYF. The DNA of the CDR3 is TGTGCCAGCAGCGTAGACTGGCAAGAGACCCAGTACTTC. The whole variable domain, filled in from reference TRBV9 and TRBJ2-5, reads DSGVTQTPKHLITATGQRVTLRCSPRSGDLSVYWYQQSLDQGLQFLIQYYNGEERAKGNILERFSAQQFPDLHSELNLSSLELGDSALYFCASSVDWQETQYFGPGTRLLVL.

This sequence joins TRBV6-1 and TRBJ1-5; D not resolved. Per the germline V gene, CDR1 is MNHNS and CDR2 is SASEGT. The CDR3 sequence is 18 residues long. The germline V and J ends were trimmed by 8 bases and 4 bases, with 27 bases remaining between them. The CDR3 spells CASRGGVSSVAGNQPQHF. DNA for the CDR3: TGTGCCAGCCGGGGTGGGGTCTCATCGGTCGCCGGGAATCAGCCCCAGCATTTT.

The sample holds a few counts of this clonotype. The J gene is TRBJ2-4, the V gene TRBV12-3 or TRBV12-4; 14 bases map to TRBD2. The CDR3 is 19 residues long. V dropped 0 bases and J dropped 0; count of bases not matched to a gene: 4. The CDR3 loop reads CASSLAGTSGSLAKNIQYF. Here the CDR3 DNA reads TGTGCCAGCAGTTTAGCTGGGACTAGCGGGAGTCTAGCCAAAAACATTCAGTACTTC.

This clonotype was seen only a few times. The chain has TRBV24-1 and TRBJ2-4; TRBD1 agrees at 8 bases. The J segment lost 7 bases and the V segment lost 4 bases, leaving 8 bases of the junction unmatched. Germline V lookup: CDR1 KGHDR, CDR2 SFDVKD. This CDR3 comprises 15 residues. The CDR3 region has the DNA TGTGCCACCAGTGAGGGATCAGGGGGCCGTAACATTCAGTACTTC. Its protein product is CATSEGSGGRNIQYF.

In this sample, this clonotype turned up a few times. The V and J genes are TRBV4-1 and TRBJ2-5; 13 positions agree with TRBD2. V shed 4 bases and J 2 bases; nucleotides not matched to a gene: 7. Germline V gene sequence: CDR1 MGHRA, CDR2 YSYEKL. This CDR3 spans 17 amino acids. The CDR3 loop is CASSPFGLAGDQETQYF. CDR3 DNA: TGCGCCAGCAGCCCATTCGGACTAGCGGGAGATCAAGAGACCCAGTACTTC.

The chain links TRBV24-1 to TRBJ2-5; weak D call: TRBD2 (5 bases). V lost 3 bases and J lost 2, with 15 bases in between. CDR1 and CDR2 (germline): KGHDR, SFDVKD. The CDR3 sequence is 16 residues long. The CDR3 bases are TGTGCCACCAGTGATCCCCCTGGAGGTATGCAAGAGACCCAGTACTTC. Residues: CATSDPPGGMQETQYF.

J is TRBJ2-6 and V is TRBV20-1, with D unresolved. V was clipped by 5 bases and J by 4 bases, with 9 bases between them. CDR1 DFQATT and CDR2 SNEGSKA come from the germline V gene (reference sequence). The CDR3 runs 13 residues. The CDR3 is CSAWMVGANVLTF. The CDR3, as DNA: TGCAGTGCTTGGATGGTGGGGGCCAACGTCCTGACTTTC.

In nucleotides, the CDR3 is TGTGCCAGCAGTGGGGGACTCCAGTTTAATGAAAAACTGTTTTTT. Translating gives CASSGGLQFNEKLFF. This chain connects TRBV6-6 to TRBJ1-4, with D perhaps TRBD1 (5 bases). This CDR3 spans 15 amino acids. Germline loops: CDR1 MNHNY, CDR2 SVGAGI (reference sequence). The V and J ends lost 5 bases and 4 bases respectively, with 14 bases between them.